Each of the 8 T cell receptor beta chains below was sequenced from the same sample in a study of CD8+ T cells in alopecia areata listed by TCRdb under 2018. Libraries were made using the immunoSEQ multiplex PCR assay. RNA was extracted from all samples and reverse transcribed into cDNA as template for TCR sequencing. TCRdb provides this immuneACCESS table in a form limited to in-frame rearrangements. Some clones are lacking; in checked studies, under half of them reflect an unresolved V gene, and why the rest are absent is not known. The sample has over 85,000 clones on record, around 71% of them singletons. The ten largest clones capture roughly 17% of the sample. The treatment or condition label for this specimen denotes: oral pan-JAK inhibitor, 5-10 mg twice daily. Material: CD8+ T cells sorted from blood, obtained at approximately week 42, from a patient treated with tofacitinib. These receptors all come from a human donor with alopecia areata.

The gene calls are TRBV7-9 and TRBJ2-7; 7 bases map to TRBD1. The V gene end was trimmed by 5 bases and the J gene end by 6 bases; junction bases not matched to a gene: 4. The CDR3 runs to 12 residues. Germline V gene data show CDR1 as SEHNR and CDR2 as FQNEAQ (reference sequence). CDR3 in amino acids: CASSMTGFEQYF. CDR3 DNA sequence: TGTGCCAGCAGCATGACAGGGTTCGAGCAGTACTTC.

J is TRBJ2-5 and V is TRBV14; D could derive from TRBD1 or TRBD2 (5 bases each). The CDR3 extends over 16 amino acids. The germline gives CDR1 SGHDN, CDR2 FVKESK. V was clipped by 3 bases and J by 2 bases, with 16 bases between them. CDR3 coding DNA: TGTGCCAGCAGCCAGGATGGGTGGGGGAGTCAAGAGACCCAGTACTTC. Its protein product is CASSQDGWGSQETQYF.

The gene calls are TRBV4-1 and TRBJ2-3; D gene unclear. The V gene's germline CDR1 is MGHRA and CDR2 YSYEKL. Trimming removed 5 bases at V and 6 bases at J, with 12 bases between. The CDR3 contains 13 residues. The CDR3 coding sequence is TGCGCCAGCAGCTCAAGTCGCATCGATACGCAGTATTTT. This gives the protein CASSSSRIDTQYF.

V usage is TRBV5-6 and J usage is TRBJ1-5; D might be TRBD1 (5 bases). Trimming stripped 4 bases from V and 4 bases from J, with 12 bases between. Germline V gene data show CDR1 as SGHDT and CDR2 as YYEEEE. The CDR3 totals 14 residues. CDR3 sequence: CASSPGTLNQPQHF. The CDR3 DNA follows: TGTGCCAGCAGCCCTGGGACCCTTAATCAGCCCCAGCATTTT.

V and J are TRBV30 and TRBJ1-2; 8 bases line up with TRBD1. V was clipped by 5 bases and J by 4 bases; unmatched bases: 9. The germline V gene encodes CDR1 GTSNPN and CDR2 SVGIG (reference sequence). The CDR3 is made up of 14 amino acids. The CDR3 loop is CAWDQDRAGYGYTF. In nucleotides, the CDR3 is TGTGCCTGGGATCAGGACAGGGCGGGCTATGGCTACACCTTC.

This clone was detected many times. This rearrangement joins TRBV23-1 to TRBJ2-7; 12 nucleotides line up with TRBD2. TRBV23-1 is treated as an ORF (open reading frame) with a function not yet certain. The CDR3 spans 15 residues. Trimming cost V 6 bases and J 3 bases; bases outside gene matches: 6. The CDR3 DNA follows: TGCGCCAGCAGGACTAGCGGGGGAAAGAGCTACGAGCAGTACTTC. Encoded protein: CASRTSGGKSYEQYF.

Concerning this clone itself: Different DNA sequences within this sample yield the same CDR3. The V call is TRBV19, the J call TRBJ1-5, with D possibly matching TRBD1 (5 bases). CDR3 length equals 14 residues. V lost 3 bases, J lost 1 base, and 7 bases lay in between. Germline V gene data show CDR1 as LNHDA and CDR2 as SQIVND (reference sequence). In nucleotides, the CDR3 is TGTGCCAGTAGTATTAGGGACAGCAATCAGCCCCAGCATTTT. Translating it yields CASSIRDSNQPQHF.

This clone appeared a single time. The chain has TRBV4-3 and TRBJ1-1; TRBD1 is a possible D gene (5 bases). The CDR3 sequence is 14 residues long. Between the trimmed V and J ends, which lost 1 base and 6 bases, there was a span of 12 bases. The germline V gene encodes CDR1 LGHNA and CDR2 YSLEER. Here the CDR3 DNA reads TGCGCCAGCAGCCAAGCCTGGGAGGGGTCTGAAGCTTTCTTT. This translates into CASSQAWEGSEAFF.